The clone carrying this T cell receptor beta chain was counted a few times. What it binds is not known. The libraries were made with immunoSEQ v3.0 at survey level. Clones were read by immunoSEQ multiplex PCR, and TCRdb kept only the in-frame ones, dropping some. Of around 16,000 clones listed, 70% to 85% are singletons. Per donor, at least one pre-ART and at least two post-ART PBMC samples were obtained. This entry comes from a study of long-term antiretroviral therapy in people with HIV. With 8 bases removed from V and 2 bases from J, the gap between germline ends came to 13 bases. Germline V gene sequence: CDR1 MNHEY, CDR2 SVGAGI. CDR3 length equals 13 residues. Study results and caveats: Data on ART adherence, viral resistance or therapy changes were unavailable. Pre-ART-expanded clones dominated the repertoire at all time points.

This chain uses TRBV6-5 with TRBJ2-7; D is possibly TRBD1 (5 bases). The sequence derives from a man in his forties or fifties with HIV. This specimen was unsorted PBMCs, taken just before starting antiretroviral therapy. The chain's CDR3 is CASHQGPAYEQYF. The CDR3 nucleotides are TGTGCCAGCCACCAGGGCCCAGCCTACGAGCAGTACTTC.